The TCR beta chain under discussion was sequenced for a study of control samples from healthy donors and cancer patients. Data came from immunoSEQ multiplex PCR; TCRdb stores just in-frame clones and leaves some out. The sample shows 170,000 or so clones, 90% of them seen only once. The CDR3 loop spans 13 amino acids. Between the trimmed V and J ends, which lost 4 bases and 4 bases, there was a span of 9 bases. Germline CDR1 is SGHTA and CDR2 is FQGTGA. The sample consisted of blood. The clonotype comes from a woman aged 45-60 years in good health. V is TRBV7-3 and J is TRBJ2-3; D is possibly TRBD1 (5 bases). CDR3 DNA: TGTGCCAGCAGCTACTCCAGGGCAGATACGCAGTATTTT. Amino acid sequence: CASSYSRADTQYF.